This T cell receptor beta chain was obtained from a study of cytomegalovirus exposure and HLA in healthy donors. A note on this clone: Its antigen is not known.

General study findings and limits: Among the most significant clusters, several appeared linked to common viral pathogens in a later analysis. For TCR beta chains, V- and J-gene trimming was later linked to a missense DCLRE1C variant.

PCR primers comprised 60 Vbeta and 13 Jbeta primers. Some clones are missing from TCRdb's copy, which holds only in-frame ones; the method was immunoSEQ multiplex PCR. The sample has some 200,000 clones, almost 70% seen once. CDR1 is SGHVS, CDR2 FNYEAQ, per germline. The CDR3 covers 15 residues. Trimming left V 1 base short and J 0 bases short, with 6 bases between. The chain combines TRBV7-6 with TRBJ2-2; D remains unclear. The clonotype was recovered from a man aged 40-50 years in good health and CMV-seropositive. Source material: PBMCs. CDR3 amino acids: CASSLDSTNTGELFF. The CDR3, as DNA: TGTGCCAGCAGCTTAGACAGTACGAACACCGGGGAGCTGTTTTTT.